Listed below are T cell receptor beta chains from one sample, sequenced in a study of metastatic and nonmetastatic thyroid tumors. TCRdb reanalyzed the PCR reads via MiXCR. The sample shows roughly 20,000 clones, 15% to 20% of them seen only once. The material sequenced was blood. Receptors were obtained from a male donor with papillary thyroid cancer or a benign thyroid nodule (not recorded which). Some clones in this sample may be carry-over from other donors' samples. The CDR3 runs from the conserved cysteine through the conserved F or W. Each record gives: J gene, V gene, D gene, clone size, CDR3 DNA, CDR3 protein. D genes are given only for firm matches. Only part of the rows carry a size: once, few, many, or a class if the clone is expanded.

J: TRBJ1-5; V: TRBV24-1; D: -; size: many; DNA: TGTGCCACCAGTGAATCTGGTCAGCCCCAGCATTTT; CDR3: CATSESGQPQHF
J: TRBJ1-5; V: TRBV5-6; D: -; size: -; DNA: TGTGGGCTGGACCGTCAGCCCCAGCATTTT; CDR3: CGLDRQPQHF
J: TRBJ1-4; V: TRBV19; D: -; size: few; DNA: TGTGCCAGTAGTATGGGACATGGAGGTGAAAAACTGTTTTTT; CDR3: CASSMGHGGEKLFF
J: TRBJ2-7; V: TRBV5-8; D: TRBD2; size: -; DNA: TGTGCCAGCAGCTTGCCCGGACTAGCGGGACACGAGCAGTACTTC; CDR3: CASSLPGLAGHEQYF
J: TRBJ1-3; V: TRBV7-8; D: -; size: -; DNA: TGTGCCAGCAGCGCAAAATTGGGGTTGACAGGAAACACCATATATTTT; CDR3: CASSAKLGLTGNTIYF
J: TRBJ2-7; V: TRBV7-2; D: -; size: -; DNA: TGTGCCAGCAGCCCAGGGACTTTCTCCTACGAGCAGTACTTC; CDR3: CASSPGTFSYEQYF
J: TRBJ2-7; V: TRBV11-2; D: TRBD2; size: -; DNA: TGTGCCAGCAGCTCCTCCGGACTAGTGAGGTACGAGCATTACTTC; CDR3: CASSSSGLVRYEHYF
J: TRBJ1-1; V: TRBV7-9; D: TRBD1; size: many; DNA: TGTGCCAGCAGCTTACAAGGGGGCAACACTGAAGCTTTCTTT; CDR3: CASSLQGGNTEAFF
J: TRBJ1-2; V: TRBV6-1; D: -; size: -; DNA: TGTGCCAGCAGTGAACGGGGCGCATCCTATGGCTACACCTTC; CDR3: CASSERGASYGYTF
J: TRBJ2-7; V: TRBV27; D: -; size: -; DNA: TGTGCCAGCAGTTTATCGTTTAGTGGCAGACCCTACGAGCAGTACTTC; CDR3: CASSLSFSGRPYEQYF
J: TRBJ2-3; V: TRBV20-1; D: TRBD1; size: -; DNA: TGCAGTGCTAGCGCCAATCCGGGACAGGGCCGCGATACGCAGTATTTT; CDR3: CSASANPGQGRDTQYF
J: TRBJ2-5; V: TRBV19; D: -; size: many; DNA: TGTGCCAGTAGTGAGGGGAGTAATCAAGAGACCCAGTACTTC; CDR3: CASSEGSNQETQYF
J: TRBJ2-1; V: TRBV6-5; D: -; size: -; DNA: TGTGCCAGCAGTTATGGTGGGACCTACAATGAGCAGTTCTTC; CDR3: CASSYGGTYNEQFF
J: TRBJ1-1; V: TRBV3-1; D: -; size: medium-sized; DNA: TGTGCCAGCAGCCAAGCCGGGAACACTGAAGCTTTCTTT; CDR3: CASSQAGNTEAFF
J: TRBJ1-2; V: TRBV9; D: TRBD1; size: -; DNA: TGTGCAAGCAGTAAGGGACAGAATTATGGCTACACCTTC; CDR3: CASSKGQNYGYTF
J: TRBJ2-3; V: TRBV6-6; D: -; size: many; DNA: TGTGCCAGCAGTTACTCGGTAGACAGCACAGATACGCAGTATTTT; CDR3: CASSYSVDSTDTQYF
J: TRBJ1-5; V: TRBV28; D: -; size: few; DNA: TGTTCCAGCCACGTGGCGCTCTGTGGGGAAAATCAGCCCCAGCATTTT; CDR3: CSSHVALCGENQPQHF
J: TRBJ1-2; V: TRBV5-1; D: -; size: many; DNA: TGCGCCAGCAGCTTTTCAACCAGTCTACTGGATGGCTACACCTTC; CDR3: CASSFSTSLLDGYTF
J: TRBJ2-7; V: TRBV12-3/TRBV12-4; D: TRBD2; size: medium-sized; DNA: TGTGCCAGCAGTTTTAGGCGGAACGGGGGGGCCAAGGCCTACGAGCAGTACTTC; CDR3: CASSFRRNGGAKAYEQYF
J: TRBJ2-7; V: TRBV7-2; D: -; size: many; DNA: TGTGCCAGCAGCTCACGGACAGCAACCCTTACCTACGAGCAGTACTTC; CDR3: CASSSRTATLTYEQYF
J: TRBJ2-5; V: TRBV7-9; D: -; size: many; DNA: TGTGCCAGCACGGGGAGGCAAGAGACCCAGTACTTC; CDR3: CASTGRQETQYF
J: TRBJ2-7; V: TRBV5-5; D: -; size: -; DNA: TGTGCCAGCAGCTTGGCCGTACAGACCTACGAGCAGTACTTC; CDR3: CASSLAVQTYEQYF
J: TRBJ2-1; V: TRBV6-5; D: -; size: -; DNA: TGTGCCAGCAGTTACTTGGGCTGGACATACTACAATGATCAGTTCTTC; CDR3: CASSYLGWTYYNDQFF
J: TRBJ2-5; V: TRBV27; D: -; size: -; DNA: TGTGCCAGCAGTTTCCCGACTACCGGGGGCGGGGAGACCCAGTACTTC; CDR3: CASSFPTTGGGETQYF
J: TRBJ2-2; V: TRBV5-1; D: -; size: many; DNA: TGCGCCAGCAGCTCCCCAGGGGCCCGGAACACCGGGGAGCTGTTTTTT; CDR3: CASSSPGARNTGELFF
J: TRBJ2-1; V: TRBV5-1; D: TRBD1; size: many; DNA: TGCGCCAGCAGCCCGAGGGGGCATTACAATGAGCAGTTCTTC; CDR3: CASSPRGHYNEQFF
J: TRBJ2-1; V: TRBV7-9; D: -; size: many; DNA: TGTGCCAGCAGCTTAGGAAAGGGCCAGGGGACCCACAATGAGCAGTTCTTC; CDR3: CASSLGKGQGTHNEQFF
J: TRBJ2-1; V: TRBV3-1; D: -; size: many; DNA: TGTGCCAGCAGCCCCACTAGATATGAGCAGTTCTTC; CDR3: CASSPTRYEQFF
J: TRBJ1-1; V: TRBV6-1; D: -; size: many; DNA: TGTGCCACGACCTACGGGGGGGCAGGGATGAACACTGAAGCTTTCTTT; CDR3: CATTYGGAGMNTEAFF
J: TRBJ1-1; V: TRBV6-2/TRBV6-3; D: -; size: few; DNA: TGTGCCAGCAGTGTCGACAGCCACCGTGTCGCTTTCTTT; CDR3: CASSVDSHRVAFF
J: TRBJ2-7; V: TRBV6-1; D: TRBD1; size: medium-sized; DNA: TGTGCCAGCGAGTTGGGGACAGGGGGCTACGAGCAGTACTTC; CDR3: CASELGTGGYEQYF
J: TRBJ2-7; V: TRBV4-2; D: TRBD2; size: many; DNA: TGTGCCAGCAGCCAAGACCTAGCGGGGGTCTCCTACGAGCAGTACTTC; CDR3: CASSQDLAGVSYEQYF
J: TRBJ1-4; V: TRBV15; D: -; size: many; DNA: TGTGCCACCAGCAGAGATCGGGGGCCCGAAAAACTGTTTTTT; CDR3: CATSRDRGPEKLFF
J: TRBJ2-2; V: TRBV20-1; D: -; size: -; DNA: TGCAGTGCTGCAGACAGAAAGAACACCGGGGAGCTGTTTTTT; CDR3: CSAADRKNTGELFF
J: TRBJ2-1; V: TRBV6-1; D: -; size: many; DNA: TGTGCCAGCAGTGAAGTGGGTGTCGGGGTATTCTACAATGAGCAGTTCTTC; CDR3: CASSEVGVGVFYNEQFF
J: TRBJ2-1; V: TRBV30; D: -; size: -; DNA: TGTGCCTGGAGTCGGGGAAGCTCCTACAATGAGCAGTTCTTC; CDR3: CAWSRGSSYNEQFF
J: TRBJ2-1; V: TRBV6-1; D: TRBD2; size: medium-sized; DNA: TGTGCCAGCAGTGAACTAGCGGGAGGGTACAATGAGCAGTTCTTC; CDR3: CASSELAGGYNEQFF
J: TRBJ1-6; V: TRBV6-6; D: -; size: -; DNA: TGTGCCAGCAGTTACTCCGCCTCCGGGAGGGGCGGTTCACCCCTCCACTTT; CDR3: CASSYSASGRGGSPLHF
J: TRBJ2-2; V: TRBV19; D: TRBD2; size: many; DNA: TGTGCCAGTAGTATTAACGGCGGGAGGGCCACCGGGGAGCTGTTTTTT; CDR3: CASSINGGRATGELFF
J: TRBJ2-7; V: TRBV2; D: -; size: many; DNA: TGTGCCAGCAGTCCGACCTACGAGCAGTACTTC; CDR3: CASSPTYEQYF
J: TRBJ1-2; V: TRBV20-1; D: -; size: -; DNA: TGCAGTGCTAGTCTCTCCACAAAGGTTTATGGCTACACCTTC; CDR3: CSASLSTKVYGYTF
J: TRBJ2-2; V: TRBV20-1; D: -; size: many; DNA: TGCAGTGCTAGAGACACGAACACCGGGGAGCTGTTTTTT; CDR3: CSARDTNTGELFF
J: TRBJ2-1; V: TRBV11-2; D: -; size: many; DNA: TGTGCCAGCAGCTTTCGCGGCAGGGACTCCTACAATGAGCAGTTCTTC; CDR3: CASSFRGRDSYNEQFF
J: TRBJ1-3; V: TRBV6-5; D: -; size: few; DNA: TGTGCCAGCAGTTGGGGCAGGGACTCTGGAAACACCATATATTTT; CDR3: CASSWGRDSGNTIYF
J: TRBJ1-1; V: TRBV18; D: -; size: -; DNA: TGTGCCAGCTCACCCGGAGGGGGGGGGTCTGGTGAAGCTTTCTTT; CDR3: CASSPGGGGSGEAFF
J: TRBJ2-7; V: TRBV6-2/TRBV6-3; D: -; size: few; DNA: TGTGCCAGCAGCCCCCAAGGCGTGCACGAGCAGTACTTC; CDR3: CASSPQGVHEQYF
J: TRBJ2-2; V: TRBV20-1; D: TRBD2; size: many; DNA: TGCAGTGCTAAGGGCGGGGGAGACACCGGGGAGCTGTTTTTT; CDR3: CSAKGGGDTGELFF
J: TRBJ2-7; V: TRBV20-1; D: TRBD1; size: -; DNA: TGCAGTGCTGGAAGGACAGGGGGAACCTACGAGCAGTACTTC; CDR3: CSAGRTGGTYEQYF
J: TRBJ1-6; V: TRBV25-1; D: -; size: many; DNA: TGTGCCAGCAGGCTTAGCGGATTGAGGCCCCTCCACTTT; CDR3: CASRLSGLRPLHF
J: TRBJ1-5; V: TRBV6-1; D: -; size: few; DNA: TGTGCCAGCAGTGAAGTAGGGTATTGGTCCCCCAACAATCAGCCCCAGCATTTT; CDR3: CASSEVGYWSPNNQPQHF
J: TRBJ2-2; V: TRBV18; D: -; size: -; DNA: TGTGCCAGCTCATCGGAGCTGGCCGGGGAGCTGTTTTTT; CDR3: CASSSELAGELFF